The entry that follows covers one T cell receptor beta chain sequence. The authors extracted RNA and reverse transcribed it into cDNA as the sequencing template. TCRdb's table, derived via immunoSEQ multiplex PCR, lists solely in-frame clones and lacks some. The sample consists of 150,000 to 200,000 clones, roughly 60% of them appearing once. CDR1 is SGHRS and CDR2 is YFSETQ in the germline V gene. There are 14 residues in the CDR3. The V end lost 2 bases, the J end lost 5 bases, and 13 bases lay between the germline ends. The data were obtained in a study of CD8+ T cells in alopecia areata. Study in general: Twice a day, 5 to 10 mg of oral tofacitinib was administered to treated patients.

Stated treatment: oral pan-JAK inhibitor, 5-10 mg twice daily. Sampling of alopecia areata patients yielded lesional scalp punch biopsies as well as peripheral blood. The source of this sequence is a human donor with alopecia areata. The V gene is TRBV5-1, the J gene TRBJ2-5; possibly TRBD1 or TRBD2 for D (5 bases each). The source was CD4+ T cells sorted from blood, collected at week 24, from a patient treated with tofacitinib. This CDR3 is CASSFEGRAETQYF. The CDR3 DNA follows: TGCGCCAGCAGCTTTGAGGGCAGGGCGGAGACCCAGTACTTC.